The following is a T cell receptor beta chain sequence with its context. No cognate antigen has been identified for it. Nothing much larger sits one base from this clone, and base qualities are not available. The sample belongs to a study of blood T cell repertoires in COVID-19 (dated by TCRdb to 2020 to 2022). A note on the overall study: The collaborator samples originated in the United States, Italy and Spain and spanned the acute and convalescent phases of COVID-19. The prospective study material was composed of cDNA or gDNA derived from T cells, B-cell-depleted T cells, or PBMCs. Deeply sampled blood TCRbeta repertoires from subjects exposed to, actively infected with, or recovered from COVID-19 were included in the dataset. The repertoires were released in a freely available public database meant as a resource for research on the immune response to SARS-CoV-2. The samples were drawn from two sources: the first 160 participants of the ongoing ImmuneRACE study, and 1,254 subjects contributed by 6 global collaborators. Nearly every sample came with metadata listing a de-identified subject ID, COVID-19 status, age in years and sex. Where available, HLA class I and class II types were taken from metadata supplied by the sample provider and were not determined by assay-based typing.

General findings and caveats noted by the study authors: Clinical and demographic metadata were provided uncurated, with the amount varying by source and participant.

The collaborating institutions used their own protocols to collect whole blood in K2EDTA tubes. For TCRbeta analysis, collaborators shipped samples as frozen whole blood, isolated PBMCs, or DNA extracted from either of those sample types. TCRbeta CDR3 regions were amplified from genomic DNA by means of the immunoSEQ Assay, a bias-controlled multiplex PCR. On the study's bioinformatics: The number of nucleated cells in each sample was estimated from the amplification of reference gene primers within the assay. To quantify the absolute abundance of each unique TCRbeta CDR3 rearrangement, sequence reads were collapsed and filtered. Productive Simpson clonality was computed per sample as the square root of Simpson's diversity index over productive rearrangements. In TCRdb, the immuneACCESS table is reduced to in-frame sequences with V and J assigned. These tables do not hold every clone; where another copy was compared, an unresolved V gene accounts for under half, and the others remain unexplained. That table gives V, J and clone size, and the DNA gave D and trimming. This sample holds a few hundred thousand clones; 85% were observed only once. The leading ten clones occupy under 4% of the sample.

The receptor was derived from a woman aged 18-30 years with acute or convalescent COVID-19. The sequencing input was peripheral blood.

Here is the DNA: TGCGCCAGCAGCCATCCTCAGGGATACTATGGCTACACCTTC. This gives the protein CASSHPQGYYGYTF. The V and J genes are TRBV4-1 and TRBJ1-2; a weak D assignment points to TRBD1 (5 bases agree). CDR1 and CDR2, per the germline V gene, are MGHRA and YSYEKL. Including the terminal cysteine and phenylalanine, the CDR3 comprises 14 residues. The kept DNA is CDR3 alone, 42 bases in frame from the first base. V is reduced by 3 bases and J by 3 bases, leaving a spacing of 11 bases between them.